What follows are 27 T cell receptor beta chains derived from one specimen sequenced in a study of T-cell memory formation after mild COVID-19. TCRdb re-analysed the 5' RACE reads in MiXCR, keeping a single row per CDR3 protein. Of 120,000 to 150,000 distinct CDR3 sequences in the sample, roughly a fifth are singletons; the top ten hold about 2.3%. Source material: PBMCs or a T cell subset sorted from them (not recorded which). The origin of the receptors is an adult woman who had mild COVID-19 (a few samples of this study predate the infection). Cell type and time point are not known.

Judged by abundance, this clonotype is medium-sized (0.01 to 0.1%). V gene TRBV12-3 or TRBV12-4 combines with J gene TRBJ1-1; 10 bases align to TRBD1. This CDR3 region has 15 residues. With 6 bases clipped from V and 4 bases from J, the junction kept 8 bases outside the gene matches. The chain's CDR3 is CASSRPGQGTTEAFF. Written as DNA, the CDR3 is TGTGCCAGCAGCAGACCGGGACAGGGGACCACTGAAGCTTTCTTT.

This chain joins TRBV12-3 or TRBV12-4 and TRBJ2-3; TRBD2 matches at 9 bases. After removal of 4 bases from V and 2 bases from J, the junction contained 7 bases not matched to a gene. This CDR3 region has 16 residues. DNA of the CDR3: TGTGCCAGCAGTTCCCCGACTAGCGGACTCACAGATACGCAGTATTTT. Protein sequence: CASSSPTSGLTDTQYF.

This clonotype has just a few counts. The gene calls are TRBV15 and TRBJ2-7; D not certain. Trimming pared 5 bases from V and 2 bases from J, leaving 7 bases between. Germline V gene data show CDR1 as LNHNV and CDR2 as YYDKDF (reference sequence). The CDR3 has 12 residues. The CDR3 DNA sequence: TGTGCCACCAGCGTCGGAGCCTACGAGCAGTACTTC. This gives the protein CATSVGAYEQYF.

This clonotype was seen only a few times. The V call is TRBV5-1, the J call TRBJ1-1; D call uncertain. The CDR3 covers 13 residues. Trimming cost V 2 bases and J 1 base, with 6 bases left between them. Germline CDR1 is SGHRS and CDR2 is YFSETQ. CDR3 DNA: TGCGCCAGCAGCTTCAGATGGAACACTGAAGCTTTCTTT. Translation: CASSFRWNTEAFF.

The CDR3 DNA reads as TGTGCCAGCAGCCTAGGCGCGGGCGGGAGTGAGACCCAGTACTTC. The encoded protein is CASSLGAGGSETQYF. V is TRBV7-8 and J is TRBJ2-5; 7 nucleotides agree with TRBD2. The germline V gene has CDR1 SGHVS and CDR2 FQNEAQ. V lost 5 bases and J lost 5; bases outside the gene matches: 11. The CDR3 covers 15 residues.

V gene TRBV4-3 combines with J gene TRBJ2-1, with D possibly matching TRBD1 (6 bases). V lost 0 bases to trimming and J lost 3 bases, with 12 bases between them. This CDR3 comprises 16 residues. CDR1 and CDR2 from the germline V gene are LGHNA and YSLEER. As DNA, the CDR3 is TGCGCCAGCAGCCAAGATAGCCTAGGGGGCTACAATGAGCAGTTCTTC. It translates to CASSQDSLGGYNEQFF.

This clonotype was observed a handful of times. The chain couples TRBV6-5 to TRBJ2-4; D remains unclear. Looked up from germline, CDR1 is MNHEY and CDR2 is SVGAGI. Trimming removed 0 bases from V and 3 bases from J, with 6 bases in between. CDR3 size: 14 residues. The CDR3 DNA sequence: TGTGCCAGCAGTTACTCAGGCAGCAAAAACATTCAGTACTTC. This sequence encodes CASSYSGSKNIQYF.

This clonotype showed up just a few times. V gene TRBV6-6 combines with J gene TRBJ1-2; the match to TRBD1 covers 9 bases. The germline V gene has CDR1 MNHNY and CDR2 SVGAGI (reference sequence). This CDR3 spans 16 amino acids. V lost 0 bases, J lost 0 bases, and 2 bases stayed unmatched. In DNA, the CDR3 is TGTGCCAGCAGTTACTCGGGACAGGGATCTAACTATGGCTACACCTTC. It translates to CASSYSGQGSNYGYTF.

The chain recombines TRBV14 with TRBJ2-3; a weak D match, TRBD2 (5 bases). Germline V CDR1 and CDR2: SGHDN, FVKESK. V was cut by 2 bases and J by 3 bases, with 9 bases left in between. This CDR3 comprises 14 residues. CDR3 sequence: CASSQLVATDTQYF. In DNA, the CDR3 is TGTGCCAGCAGCCAACTTGTAGCGACAGATACGCAGTATTTT.

The table lists this clonotype with a few counts. The chain couples TRBV9 to TRBJ2-1; the D call may be TRBD1 or TRBD2 (5 bases each). This CDR3 has 15 amino acids. Germline V gene lookup returns CDR1 SGDLS and CDR2 YYNGEE. The germline V and J ends were trimmed by 5 bases and 7 bases, with 19 bases remaining between them. The CDR3 DNA is TGTGCCAGCAGTTATAACGGGGCCGGACGGAATGAGCAGTTCTTC. Amino acid sequence: CASSYNGAGRNEQFF.

This clonotype appeared a single time. The chain joins TRBV20-1 to TRBJ1-5; D not certain. Trimming took off 5 bases at V and 0 bases at J, with 5 bases between the two ends. This CDR3 has 12 amino acids. CDR1 DFQATT and CDR2 SNEGSKA come from the germline V gene (reference sequence). The CDR3 DNA reads as TGCAGTGCTCAAAATAGCAATCAGCCCCAGCATTTT. Its protein is CSAQNSNQPQHF.

The V gene is TRBV11-3, the J gene TRBJ2-1, with D possibly matching TRBD2 (5 bases). This CDR3 has 16 amino acids. Germline V gives CDR1 SGHNT, CDR2 YENEEA. V was clipped by 0 bases and J by 2 bases, with 11 bases between them. The CDR3 coding sequence is TGTGCCAGCAGCTTAGATGGACTTCTAGCCTACAATGAGCAGTTCTTC. Its protein product is CASSLDGLLAYNEQFF.

In its sample, this clonotype was seen a few times. The chain couples TRBV7-2 to TRBJ2-1; 7 nucleotides align to TRBD2. The ends lost 3 bases at V and 3 bases at J; junction bases unmatched: 5. The CDR3 runs to 15 residues. In germline, CDR1 is SGHTA, CDR2 FQGNSA. CDR3 amino acids: CASSLPAGIYNEQFF. The CDR3 DNA is TGTGCCAGCAGCTTGCCAGCGGGGATCTACAATGAGCAGTTCTTC.

The genes are TRBV29-1 and TRBJ1-1; D is unresolved. Germline loops: CDR1 SQVTM, CDR2 ANQGSEA. V lost 4 bases to trimming and J lost 1 base, with 13 bases between them. The CDR3 runs to 14 residues. The CDR3 coding sequence is TGCAGCGTTGGGGTGGGAATGGGGAACACTGAAGCTTTCTTT. Its protein is CSVGVGMGNTEAFF. Filled out from reference TRBV29-1 and TRBJ1-1, the complete variable domain reads SAVISQKPSRDICQRGTSLTIQCQVDSQVTMMFWYRQQPGQSLTLIATANQGSEATYESGFVIDKFPISRPNLTFSTLTVSNMSPEDSSIYLCSVGVGMGNTEAFFGQGTRLTVV.

The V call is TRBV7-8, the J call TRBJ1-5; no firm D call. The CDR3 spans 14 residues. Trimming removed 5 bases from V and 5 bases from J, with 13 bases in between. Germline CDR1 SGHVS, CDR2 FQNEAQ. The CDR3 loop is CASSPPSTDQPQHF. The CDR3 DNA sequence: TGTGCCAGCAGCCCTCCTAGCACGGATCAGCCCCAGCATTTT.

The rearrangement links TRBV29-1 to TRBJ2-7; D is unresolved. The V end lost 0 bases, the J end lost 2 bases, and 11 bases lay between the germline ends. Germline V CDR1 and CDR2: SQVTM, ANQGSEA. The CDR3 covers 14 residues. CDR3 in amino acids: CSVEEGRPPYEQYF. CDR3 coding DNA: TGCAGCGTTGAAGAGGGCAGACCCCCCTACGAGCAGTACTTC.

This clonotype was observed many times. The chain recombines TRBV6-6 with TRBJ1-1; D ambiguous. From germline, CDR1 is MNHNY and CDR2 SVGAGI (reference sequence). V lost 6 bases and J 1 base, leaving 3 bases between the germline ends. The CDR3 is 11 residues long. CDR3 bases: TGTGCCAGCAGAGGGAACACTGAAGCTTTCTTT. This encodes CASRGNTEAFF.

In DNA form, the CDR3 reads TGTGCCAGCAGCCCCTCGGGACTAACGACGGGGGAGCAGTACTTC. This codes for CASSPSGLTTGEQYF. The genes are TRBV9 and TRBJ2-7; 7 bases are a match to TRBD2. V lost 4 bases, J lost 7 bases, and 14 bases stayed unmatched. This CDR3 is 15 amino acids long. Germline values: CDR1 SGDLS, CDR2 YYNGEE.

This clonotype turned up a few times. The rearrangement joins TRBV5-1 to TRBJ2-7; D gene uncertain. Trimming left V 0 bases short and J 1 base short, with 8 bases between. Per the germline V gene, CDR1 is SGHRS and CDR2 is YFSETQ. The CDR3 consists of 14 residues. The CDR3 DNA reads as TGCGCCAGCAGCTTGGCCGGCCAGTCCTACGAGCAGTACTTC. It yields the protein CASSLAGQSYEQYF.

This clonotype has only a few counts. This chain connects TRBV4-1 to TRBJ2-3; tentatively, D is TRBD1 (6 bases). The length of the CDR3 is 16 residues. Germline-derived CDR1 and CDR2 are MGHRA and YSYEKL. V was cut by 0 bases and J by 8 bases, with 18 bases left in between. DNA of the CDR3: TGCGCCAGCAGCCAAGAGGTCGGCAGGGGCACGGGTACGCAGTATTTT. Amino acid sequence: CASSQEVGRGTGTQYF.

The chain has TRBV10-3 and TRBJ1-5; TRBD1 matches 9 bases. The V segment lost 4 bases and the J segment 0 bases; nucleotides outside the gene matches: 7. The CDR3 sequence is 17 residues long. Germline loops: CDR1 ENHRY, CDR2 SYGVKD. CDR3 sequence (DNA): TGTGCCATCAGTGCACGGACAGGGGAGAATAGCAATCAGCCCCAGCATTTT. Its translation: CAISARTGENSNQPQHF.

V usage is TRBV20-1 and J usage is TRBJ2-5; D is perhaps TRBD2 (6 bases). The CDR3 totals 13 residues. The germline gives CDR1 DFQATT, CDR2 SNEGSKA (reference sequence). V was pared by 6 bases and J by 6 bases, with 17 bases between. The CDR3 DNA is TGCAGTGCACCTCGTGGGGGGAGGCAGACCCAGTACTTC. Its translation: CSAPRGGRQTQYF.

This clonotype was counted at least ten times. The gene calls are TRBV3-1 and TRBJ2-3; D unclear. The CDR3 sequence is 13 residues long. V lost 1 base to trimming and J lost 5 bases, with 7 bases between them. Germline loops: CDR1 LGHDT, CDR2 YNNKEL (reference sequence). CDR3 nucleotides: TGTGCCAGCAGCCAAGCGAATAAAGATACGCAGTATTTT. Encoded protein: CASSQANKDTQYF.

This clonotype was counted only a few times. The chain carries TRBV5-5 and TRBJ1-5; tentatively, D is TRBD1 (5 bases). The CDR3 has 17 residues. Trimming stripped 0 bases from V and 2 bases from J, with 15 bases between. The germline V gene encodes CDR1 SGHKS and CDR2 YYEKEE (reference sequence). This CDR3 reads CASSLGNWDGGNQPQHF. The CDR3 coding sequence is TGTGCCAGCAGCTTGGGTAACTGGGACGGGGGCAATCAGCCCCAGCATTTT.

The V and J genes are TRBV5-1 and TRBJ1-4; possible D gene TRBD1, 6 bases. This CDR3 is built from 14 residues. Germline V gives CDR1 SGHRS, CDR2 YFSETQ. Between the trimmed V and J ends, which lost 0 bases and 4 bases, there was a span of 7 bases. CDR3 bases: TGCGCCAGCAGCTTGGTACAGGGTAATGAAAAACTGTTTTTT. This gives the protein CASSLVQGNEKLFF.

This clonotype was detected only a few times. The chain joins TRBV12-3 or TRBV12-4 to TRBJ2-7; D is perhaps TRBD2 (6 bases). CDR3 length: 13 amino acids. Deletions cut 5 bases from V and 3 bases from J, with 11 bases between. CDR3 coding DNA: TGTGCCAGCAGTCGGGACTGGATCTACGAGCAGTACTTC. Translating gives CASSRDWIYEQYF.

V is TRBV29-1 and J is TRBJ2-3; TRBD1 matches 8 bases. V lost 1 base to trimming and J lost 0 bases; unmatched junction nucleotides: 12. Per germline, CDR1 SQVTM and CDR2 ANQGSEA. The CDR3 is 18 residues long. The CDR3, as DNA: TGCAGCGTTGAAGTGTTTCCCGGGACAGGAGCTAGCACAGATACGCAGTATTTT. Translating gives CSVEVFPGTGASTDTQYF.